One sample yielded the 21 T cell receptor beta chains listed below, sequenced in a study of T-cell reconstitution after alpha-beta-depleted transplantation in children. Unique molecular identifiers were used to barcode this TCRbeta library. One entry per CDR3 protein, called by TCRdb with MiXCR from the PCR reads. Of 440,000 or so distinct CDR3 sequences listed, about a tenth are singletons. This specimen consisted of PBMCs from the stem cell graft donor, obtained from the stem cell graft. The receptors here all came from a human donor who donated a stem cell graft to a child with acute myeloid leukemia.

This clonotype was observed a handful of times. The rearrangement joins TRBV12-3 or TRBV12-4 to TRBJ1-4; D uncertain. The CDR3 loop spans 14 amino acids. Trimming removed 8 bases at V and 7 bases at J, with 17 bases between. The CDR3 loop reads CASWDGDGFEKLFF. In DNA, the CDR3 is TGTGCCAGCTGGGATGGGGATGGTTTTGAAAAACTGTTTTTT.

The rearrangement uses TRBV18 and TRBJ2-4, with D perhaps TRBD1 or TRBD2 (5 bases each). Germline CDR1 is KGHSH and CDR2 is LQKENI. CDR3 length: 17 amino acids. V lost 4 bases and J 0 bases, leaving 16 bases between the germline ends. CDR3 residues: CASSQGTAGVAKNIQYF. The CDR3, as DNA: TGTGCCAGCTCACAAGGGACGGCCGGGGTAGCCAAAAACATTCAGTACTTC. Together with reference TRBV18 and TRBJ2-4, the CDR3 gives the full variable domain: NAGVMQNPRHLVRRRGQEARLRCSPMKGHSHVYWYRQLPEEGLKFMVYLQKENIIDESGMPKERFSAEFPKEGPSILRIQQVVRGDSAAYFCASSQGTAGVAKNIQYFGAGTRLSVL.

This clonotype was seen a handful of times. The chain carries TRBV29-1 and TRBJ2-6, with D perhaps matching TRBD1 (6 bases). This CDR3 region has 19 residues. Per germline, CDR1 SQVTM and CDR2 ANQGSEA. V lost 6 bases and J lost 0, with 24 bases in between. CDR3 sequence: CSVRLAGTLVASGANVLTF. CDR3 DNA: TGCAGCGTCCGACTGGCCGGGACACTAGTGGCCTCTGGGGCCAACGTCCTGACTTTC.

This sequence joins TRBV30 and TRBJ1-3; 7 bases map to TRBD1. In germline, CDR1 is GTSNPN, CDR2 SVGIG (reference sequence). There are 17 residues in the CDR3. V gave up 3 bases and J gave up 0 bases; unmatched junction bases: 11. The CDR3: CAWRAPGTAHSGNTIYF. The CDR3 DNA is TGTGCCTGGAGGGCCCCCGGGACAGCCCACTCTGGAAACACCATATATTTT.

This clonotype was found a few times. The V call is TRBV5-1, the J call TRBJ1-1; 9 bases match TRBD1. The CDR3 runs to 14 residues. Germline V CDR1 and CDR2: SGHRS, YFSETQ. V dropped 4 bases and J dropped 2; count of bases not matched to a gene: 3. The CDR3 DNA follows: TGCGCCAGCAGCATGACAGGGGGAAACACTGAAGCTTTCTTT. Translation gives CASSMTGGNTEAFF.

The V and J genes are TRBV27 and TRBJ2-7; perhaps TRBD1 as D (5 bases). Trimming cost V 2 bases and J 4 bases, with 18 bases left between them. The CDR3 totals 16 residues. Germline assignment: CDR1 MNHEY and CDR2 SMNVEV (reference sequence). CDR3 in DNA: TGTGCCAGCAGTTTAGCCGCAGGGCGACCCGGGTACGAGCAGTACTTC. Residues: CASSLAAGRPGYEQYF.

This clonotype was counted at least ten times. The gene calls are TRBV20-1 and TRBJ2-1, with TRBD2 identical over 13 bases. V dropped 6 bases and J dropped 6; count of bases not matched to a gene: 8. This CDR3 comprises 15 residues. CDR1 is DFQATT and CDR2 is SNEGSKA in the germline V gene (reference sequence). DNA of the CDR3: TGCAGTGCCAAACTAGCGGGAGGGGCCGTCAATGAGCAGTTCTTC. Protein: CSAKLAGGAVNEQFF.

The gene calls are TRBV5-1 and TRBJ1-6; D remains unclear. Per the germline V gene, CDR1 is SGHRS and CDR2 is YFSETQ. This CDR3 comprises 15 residues. Deletions cut 1 base from V and 7 bases from J, with 12 bases between. Here the CDR3 reads CASSLSAGANSPLHF. CDR3 DNA sequence: TGCGCCAGCAGCTTGTCGGCAGGAGCCAATTCACCCCTCCACTTT.

This clonotype was recorded many times. The chain links TRBV12-3 or TRBV12-4 to TRBJ2-1; 11 bases align to TRBD2. With 5 bases clipped from V and 7 bases from J, the junction kept 7 bases outside the gene matches. The CDR3 loop spans 15 amino acids. The DNA for the CDR3 is TGTGCCAGCAGTAAACTAGCGGGAGTAGGGAATGAGCAGTTCTTC. Amino acid sequence: CASSKLAGVGNEQFF.

This clonotype was counted at least ten times. The CDR3 loop is CSVNRGSGADTQYF. The DNA for the CDR3 is TGCAGCGTCAACCGAGGGTCGGGCGCAGATACGCAGTATTTT. This chain uses TRBV29-1 with TRBJ2-3; possible D gene TRBD2, 5 bases. The germline V gene encodes CDR1 SQVTM and CDR2 ANQGSEA. V was shortened by 6 bases and J by 4 bases, with 17 bases between the two germline ends. This CDR3 has 14 amino acids.

This clonotype has at least ten counts. This rearrangement joins TRBV12-3 or TRBV12-4 to TRBJ2-5; 10 positions match TRBD2. This CDR3 has 16 amino acids. Germline trimming cut 5 bases from V and 3 bases from J; bases unmatched to any gene: 9. This CDR3 is CASSRTRTSGKETQYF. CDR3 DNA: TGTGCCAGCAGTCGAACCCGGACTAGCGGAAAAGAGACCCAGTACTTC.

This chain uses TRBV20-1 with TRBJ2-5; 7 bases fit TRBD2. Germline trimming cut 3 bases from V and 5 bases from J; bases unmatched to any gene: 15. Germline values: CDR1 DFQATT, CDR2 SNEGSKA (reference sequence). This CDR3 has 16 residues. CDR3 DNA sequence: TGCAGTGCTAGCCCCTCTTGGCGGGAGTCTGTTGAGACCCAGTACTTC. Translation gives CSASPSWRESVETQYF.

This clonotype was counted between two and nine times. In DNA form, the CDR3 reads TGTGCCAGCAGCTTAGACGGCTTTAACTATGGCTACACCTTC. This encodes CASSLDGFNYGYTF. The chain is built from TRBV7-2 and TRBJ1-2; D call uncertain. The V and J ends lost 1 base and 1 base respectively, with 7 bases between them. CDR3 length: 14 amino acids. Germline V gene sequence: CDR1 SGHTA, CDR2 FQGNSA.

This clonotype was detected ten times or more. The CDR3 DNA reads TGCAGCGTTCGGGTCTACAATGAGCAGTTCTTC. It is translated as CSVRVYNEQFF. This chain connects TRBV29-1 to TRBJ2-1; unclear D gene. CDR1 is SQVTM, CDR2 ANQGSEA, per germline. The CDR3 is 11 residues long. V was clipped by 5 bases and J by 3 bases, with 5 bases between them.

This clonotype was counted ten times or more. This chain connects TRBV20-1 to TRBJ1-2; D might be TRBD1 (6 bases). Germline loops: CDR1 DFQATT, CDR2 SNEGSKA (reference sequence). The CDR3 contains 12 residues. The V gene lost 3 bases and the J gene lost 6 bases, with 11 bases spanning the gap. CDR3 loop: CSARQGQDGYTF. As DNA, the CDR3 is TGCAGTGCTAGGCAGGGGCAGGATGGCTACACCTTC.

This clonotype was seen only a few times. The J gene is TRBJ2-4, the V gene TRBV18; the D is unclear. In germline, CDR1 is KGHSH, CDR2 LQKENI. This CDR3 has 16 residues. Trimming removed 3 bases from V and 3 bases from J, with 15 bases in between. CDR3 coding DNA: TGTGCCAGCTCACCCTGGGGTGGGGTCGACAAAAACATTCAGTACTTC. Its protein product is CASSPWGGVDKNIQYF.

This chain links TRBV5-1 with TRBJ2-5; possibly TRBD1 for D (6 bases). The ends were cut back, 1 base at V and 5 bases at J, with 9 bases in the middle. The CDR3 loop spans 13 amino acids. Germline CDR1 SGHRS, CDR2 YFSETQ. CDR3: CASSLQGSETQYF. In DNA, the CDR3 is TGCGCCAGCAGCTTGCAGGGGTCGGAGACCCAGTACTTC.

This clonotype appeared many times. The rearrangement uses TRBV5-1 and TRBJ1-1; D unresolved. The CDR3 has 14 amino acids. CDR1 and CDR2 (germline): SGHRS, YFSETQ. V shed 6 bases and J shed 3 bases, with 15 bases lying between them. The CDR3 sequence is CASTLLSGDTEAFF. The CDR3 DNA is TGCGCCAGCACCCTACTGTCCGGGGACACTGAAGCTTTCTTT.

The chain joins TRBV20-1 to TRBJ1-4, with D perhaps TRBD1 (5 bases). Trimming cost V 5 bases and J 6 bases, with 7 bases left between them. There are 11 residues in the CDR3. CDR1 and CDR2 from the germline V gene are DFQATT and SNEGSKA (reference sequence). The CDR3 region has the DNA TGCAGTGCTTGGGACCATGAAAAACTGTTTTTT. Its protein product is CSAWDHEKLFF.

This clonotype came up a few times. V is TRBV6-1 and J is TRBJ2-5; D gene unclear. V was pared by 1 base and J by 10 bases, with 16 bases between. CDR1 is MNHNS and CDR2 is SASEGT in the germline V gene. This CDR3 is built from 14 residues. In DNA, the CDR3 is TGTGCCAGCAGTGAAGAATGGAACCGCGTAGTCCAGTACTTC. Its translation: CASSEEWNRVVQYF.

The table lists this clonotype with a few counts. This chain uses TRBV4-2 with TRBJ1-1; D gene unclear. The CDR3 spans 15 residues. The germline V gene encodes CDR1 LGHNA and CDR2 YNFKEQ. The V and J ends lost 0 bases and 1 base respectively, with 9 bases between them. CDR3 bases: TGTGCCAGCAGCCAAGAAATGGGTCAGAACACTGAAGCTTTCTTT. Amino acids: CASSQEMGQNTEAFF.